The 2 T cell receptor beta chains below all came from one sample that was sequenced in a study of tissue T cells after allogeneic stem cell transplantation. The table came from immunoSEQ multiplex PCR; TCRdb's copy has only in-frame clones and leaves some out. This table holds nearly 50,000 clones, roughly 75% found once. Sequenced material: sorted cells pooled from one or two spleens. The receptors come from a pool of C57BL/6 mice in good health.

For this clone: Gene names and germline refer to mouse. The read halts 1 residue ahead of the CDR3 end, with the missing end drawn from the germline J gene. This chain connects TRBV16 to TRBJ2-2; 12 bases align to TRBD2. The CDR3 loop spans 16 amino acids. Losses at the gene ends were 4 bases for V and 3 bases for J; bases not matched to a gene: 3. Germline lookup yields CDR1 SGHSA and CDR2 FRNQAP. CDR3: CASSSTGGADTGQLYF. Partial CDR3 DNA: TGTGCAAGCAGCTCGACTGGGGGGGCCGACACCGGGCAGCTCTAC.

With respect to this clone: Germline and genes here are mouse. The read halts 1 residue ahead of the CDR3 end, with the missing end drawn from the germline J gene. The chain recombines TRBV3 with TRBJ2-3; D is uncertain. Germline lookup yields CDR1 SNHLY and CDR2 FYNGKV (reference sequence). V was trimmed by 3 bases and J by 0 bases, leaving 4 bases between them. CDR3 length equals 13 residues. The part of the CDR3 DNA that was read is TGTGCCAGCAGCTTCCAAAGTGCAGAAACGCTGTAT. Translated, it gives CASSFQSAETLY. The full CDR3 sequence reads CASSFQSAETLYF.